These 8 T cell receptor beta chains were sequenced from one sample in a study of tumor and adjacent non-tumor tissue in lung cancer. A modified ARM-PCR protocol with three rounds of nested PCR amplified TCRbeta. MiXCR, run by TCRdb on the multiplex PCR reads, gives a single entry per CDR3 protein. Among 94,000 or so distinct CDR3 sequences listed, roughly 77% were seen once. This sample's RNA came from whole unsorted tissue. This non-tumor lung sample came from over 3 cm beyond the tumor edge. Material for sequencing was distant non-tumor lung tissue. Source of these receptors: a woman aged 45-59 years with non-small cell lung cancer.

CDR3 residues: CAWSLTGNEQFF. The CDR3 DNA sequence: TGTGCCTGGAGTCTCACAGGGAATGAGCAGTTCTTC. The chain uses TRBV30 and TRBJ2-1, with D possibly being TRBD1 (6 bases). V lost 2 bases, J lost 7 bases, and 9 bases lay in between. CDR1 and CDR2 from the germline V gene are GTSNPN and SVGIG (reference sequence). The CDR3 spans 12 residues.

This clonotype occurred many times. The gene calls are TRBV6-2 or TRBV6-3 and TRBJ2-1; TRBD1 matches at 9 bases. The CDR3 is 16 amino acids. The V gene's germline CDR1 is MNHEY and CDR2 SVGEGT. J was trimmed by 9 bases and V by 4 bases; bases with no gene match: 13. CDR3 loop: CASSSFGGTGFGEQFF. The DNA for the CDR3 is TGTGCCAGCAGTTCCTTCGGCGGGACAGGGTTTGGTGAGCAGTTCTTC.

The chain carries TRBV6-5 and TRBJ1-1, with TRBD1 identical over 8 bases. Germline V gene sequence: CDR1 MNHEY, CDR2 SVGAGI. The length of the CDR3 is 15 residues. Trimming cost V 10 bases and J 2 bases; bases outside gene matches: 12. The CDR3 spells CANSYSDRANTEAFF. The CDR3 DNA follows: TGTGCCAATAGTTACTCGGACAGGGCCAACACTGAAGCTTTCTTT.

About this clonotype: The germline gene is not matched at one end of the junction; a read error may be the cause. The CDR3 loop reads CSSSAEGAGELFF. CDR3 nucleotide sequence: TGCTCCAGCAGTGCGGAAGGGGCCGGGGAGCTGTTTTTT. This chain uses TRBV10-1 with TRBJ2-2, with D possibly matching TRBD1 (5 bases). The CDR3 is 13 residues long. Germline CDR1 reads WNHNN; CDR2 reads SYGVQD (reference sequence).

About this clonotype itself: Lacking the conserved final phenylalanine or tryptophan, this CDR3 likely reflects a read error. The genes are TRBV28 and TRBJ1-5; 8 positions match TRBD1. Per germline, CDR1 MDHEN and CDR2 SYDVKM. The CDR3 consists of 15 residues. CDR3 protein: CACSPRYRGNQPQHY. The CDR3 region has the DNA TGTGCCTGCAGTCCGAGGTACAGGGGGAATCAGCCCCAGCATTAT.

This clonotype was counted ten times or more. The gene calls are TRBV25-1 and TRBJ2-1, with a possible D match to TRBD1 (6 bases). Deletions cut 5 bases from V and 13 bases from J, with 21 bases between. Looked up from germline, CDR1 is MGHDK and CDR2 is SYGVNS. The CDR3 length is 14 residues. The CDR3 region is CASSPSISTGRQFF. CDR3 nucleotide sequence: TGTGCCAGCAGTCCCTCAATTTCGACAGGAAGACAGTTCTTC. The full variable domain, completed using reference TRBV25-1 and TRBJ2-1, is EADIYQTPRYLVIGTGKKITLECSQTMGHDKMYWYQQDPGMELHLIHYSYGVNSTEKGDLSSESTVSRIRTEHFPLTLESARPSHTSQYLCASSPSISTGRQFFGPGTRLTVL.

A single count supports this clonotype. With a much larger clone just one base away, this may be a read error. The chain joins TRBV12-3 or TRBV12-4 to TRBJ2-7; D gene ambiguous. The CDR3 contains 15 residues. V gave up 7 bases and J gave up 0 bases, with 16 bases separating them. The CDR3 DNA sequence: TGTGCCAGCAACCCCTATGGCGCGGCCTCCTACGAGCAGTACTTC. It translates to CASNPYGAASYEQYF.

Note on this clonotype: A much larger clone lies a single base off, so this may be a read error. The chain uses TRBV28 and TRBJ2-5; D not certain. The CDR3 totals 12 residues. Germline lookup yields CDR1 MDHEN and CDR2 SYDVKM. Trimming removed 7 bases from V and 5 bases from J, with 11 bases in between. In DNA, the CDR3 is TGTGCCAGCACCTCGATAAGGGAGACCCAGTACTTC. Protein: CASTSIRETQYF.